These 6 T cell receptor beta chains originate from one sample sequenced in a study of OX40 agonist ivuxolimab in advanced cancers. Here immunoSEQ multiplex PCR was the method, and the copy in TCRdb shows in-frame clones only, minus some. The sample carries around 70,000 clones, 70% to 90% recorded once. The sample here was CD4+ or CD8+ T cells sorted from blood, taken in a trial of the OX40 agonist ivuxolimab. These receptors all come from an adult with an advanced solid tumor such as melanoma, head and neck, liver or kidney cancer.

CDR3 nucleotide sequence: TGTGCCAGCATGAGAGGGGATCTTCATGGCTACACCTTC. Protein sequence: CASMRGDLHGYTF. The chain employs TRBV28 and TRBJ1-2, with a possible D match to TRBD1 (5 bases). The CDR3 covers 13 residues. Germline CDR1 reads MDHEN; CDR2 reads SYDVKM. Trimming cost V 7 bases and J 6 bases, with 15 bases left between them.

This sequence joins TRBV5-4 and TRBJ2-3, with 8 bases fitting TRBD1. Germline-derived CDR1 and CDR2 are SGHNT and YYREEE (reference sequence). The length of the CDR3 is 16 residues. J gave up 6 bases and V 0 bases, and 9 bases lay outside the gene matches. CDR3: CASSLAPDRASDTQYF. The CDR3 bases are TGTGCCAGCAGCTTGGCCCCGGACAGGGCATCTGATACGCAGTATTTT.

The chain employs TRBV5-1 and TRBJ2-3, with a tentative D call TRBD2 (5 bases). The CDR3 length is 15 residues. CDR1 is SGHRS and CDR2 is YFSETQ in the germline V gene. With 0 bases removed from V and 2 bases from J, the gap between germline ends came to 10 bases. Here the CDR3 reads CASSLAAGVTDTQYF. The DNA for the CDR3 is TGCGCCAGCAGCTTGGCCGCGGGTGTCACAGATACGCAGTATTTT.

The chain joins TRBV28 to TRBJ2-7; D call uncertain. The CDR3 spans 13 residues. Germline assignment: CDR1 MDHEN and CDR2 SYDVKM. Trimming stripped 2 bases from V and 2 bases from J, with 7 bases between. The CDR3 coding sequence is TGTGCCAGCAGTTTAAGCCTGGCCTACGAGCAGTACTTC. Protein: CASSLSLAYEQYF.

V gene TRBV7-8 combines with J gene TRBJ2-3; 9 bases map to TRBD2. Germline values: CDR1 SGHVS, CDR2 FQNEAQ. V was clipped by 11 bases and J by 4 bases; unmatched bases: 7. The CDR3 runs 13 residues. CDR3 sequence reads: CAEGAGGADTQYF. DNA of the CDR3: TGTGCCGAGGGGGCGGGAGGGGCAGATACGCAGTATTTT. Complete variable domain (other parts from reference TRBV7-8 and TRBJ2-3): GAGVSQSPRYKVAKRGQDVALRCDPISGHVSLFWYQQALGQGPEFLTYFQNEAQLDKSGLPSDRFFAERPEGSVSTLKIQRTQQEDSAVYLCAEGAGGADTQYFGPGTRLTVL.

The gene calls are TRBV4-2 and TRBJ1-1, with TRBD1 matching 9 bases. The CDR3 is 17 amino acids. After removal of 2 bases from V and 4 bases from J, the junction contained 11 bases not matched to a gene. Germline CDR1 reads LGHNA; CDR2 reads YNFKEQ. The CDR3 DNA follows: TGTGCCAGCAGCCAAACTGGGCCCCAACAGGGGGCCACTGAAGCTTTCTTT. Its translation is CASSQTGPQQGATEAFF.